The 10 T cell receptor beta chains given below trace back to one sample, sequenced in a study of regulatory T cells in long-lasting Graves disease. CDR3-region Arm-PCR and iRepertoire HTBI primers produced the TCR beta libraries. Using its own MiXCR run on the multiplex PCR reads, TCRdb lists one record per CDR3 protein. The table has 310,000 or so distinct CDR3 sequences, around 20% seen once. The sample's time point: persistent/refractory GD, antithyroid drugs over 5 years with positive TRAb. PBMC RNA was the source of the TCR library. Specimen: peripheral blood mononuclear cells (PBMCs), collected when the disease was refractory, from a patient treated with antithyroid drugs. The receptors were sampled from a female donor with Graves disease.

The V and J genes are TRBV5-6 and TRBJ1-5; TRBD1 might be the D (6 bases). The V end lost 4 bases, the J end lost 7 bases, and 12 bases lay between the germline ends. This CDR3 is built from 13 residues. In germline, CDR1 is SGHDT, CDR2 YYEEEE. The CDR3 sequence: CASSPGQRQPQHF. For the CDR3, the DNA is TGTGCCAGCAGCCCCGGACAGCGACAGCCCCAGCATTTT. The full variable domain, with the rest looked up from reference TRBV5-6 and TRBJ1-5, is DAGVTQSPTHLIKTRGQQVTLRCSPKSGHDTVSWYQQALGQGPQFIFQYYEEEERQRGNFPDRFSGHQFPNYSSELNVNALLLGDSALYLCASSPGQRQPQHFGDGTRLSIL.

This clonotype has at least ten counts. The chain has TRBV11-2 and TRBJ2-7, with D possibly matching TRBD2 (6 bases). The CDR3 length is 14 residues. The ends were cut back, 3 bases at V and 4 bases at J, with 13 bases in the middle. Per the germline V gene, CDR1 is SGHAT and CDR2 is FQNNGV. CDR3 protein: CASSLPGLKYEQYF. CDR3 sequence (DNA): TGTGCCAGCAGCTTGCCGGGACTTAAGTACGAGCAGTACTTC.

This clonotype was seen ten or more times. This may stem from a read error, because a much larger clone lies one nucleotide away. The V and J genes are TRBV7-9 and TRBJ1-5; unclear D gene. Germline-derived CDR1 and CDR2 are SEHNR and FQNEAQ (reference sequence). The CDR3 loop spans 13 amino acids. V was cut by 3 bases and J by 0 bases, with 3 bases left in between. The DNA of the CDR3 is TGTGCCAGCAGCTTTGATAGCAATCAGCCCCAGCATTTT. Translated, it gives CASSFDSNQPQHF.

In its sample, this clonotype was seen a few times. The CDR3 sequence: CASRFGASNTEAFF. The DNA of the CDR3 is TGTGCCAGCCGGTTCGGGGCATCGAACACTGAAGCTTTCTTT. V and J are TRBV27 and TRBJ1-1; D may be TRBD1 (5 bases). This CDR3 region has 14 residues. Germline V CDR1 and CDR2: MNHEY, SMNVEV (reference sequence). V gave up 8 bases and J gave up 1 base, with 14 bases separating them.

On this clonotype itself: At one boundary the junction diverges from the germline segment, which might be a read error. CDR3 protein: CACSSGQGGQPQHF. In nucleotides, the CDR3 is TGTGCCTGCAGCTCGGGACAGGGCGGGCAGCCCCAGCATTTT. This chain links TRBV7-2 with TRBJ1-5, with 9 bases that match TRBD1. This CDR3 is built from 14 residues. CDR1 and CDR2 (germline): SGHTA, FQGNSA. The whole variable domain, filled in from reference TRBV7-2 and TRBJ1-5, reads GAGVSQSPSNKVTEKGKDVELRCDPISGHTALYWYRQSLGQGLEFLIYFQGNSAPDKSGLPSDRFSAERTGGSVSTLTIQRTQQEDSAVYLCACSSGQGGQPQHFGDGTRLSIL.

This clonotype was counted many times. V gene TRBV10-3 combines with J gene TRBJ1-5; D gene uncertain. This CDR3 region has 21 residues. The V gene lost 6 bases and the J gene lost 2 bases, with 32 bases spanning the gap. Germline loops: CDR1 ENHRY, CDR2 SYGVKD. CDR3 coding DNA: TGTGCCATCAGCCAGACCCGTTCCGGGCCAGGTTTAAGTGGAGGCAATCAGCCCCAGCATTTT. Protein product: CAISQTRSGPGLSGGNQPQHF.

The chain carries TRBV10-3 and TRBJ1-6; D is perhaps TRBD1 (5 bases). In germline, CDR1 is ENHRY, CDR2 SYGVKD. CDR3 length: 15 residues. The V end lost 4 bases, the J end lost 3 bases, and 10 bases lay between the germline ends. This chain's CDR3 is CAISAGRNYNSPLHF. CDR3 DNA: TGTGCCATCAGTGCGGGACGGAACTATAATTCACCCCTCCACTTT.

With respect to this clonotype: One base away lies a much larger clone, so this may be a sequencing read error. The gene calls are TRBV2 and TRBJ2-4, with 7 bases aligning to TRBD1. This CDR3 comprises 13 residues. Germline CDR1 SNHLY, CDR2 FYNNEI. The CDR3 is CASSRDRKNIQHF. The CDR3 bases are TGTGCCAGCAGCCGGGACAGAAAAAACATTCAGCACTTC.

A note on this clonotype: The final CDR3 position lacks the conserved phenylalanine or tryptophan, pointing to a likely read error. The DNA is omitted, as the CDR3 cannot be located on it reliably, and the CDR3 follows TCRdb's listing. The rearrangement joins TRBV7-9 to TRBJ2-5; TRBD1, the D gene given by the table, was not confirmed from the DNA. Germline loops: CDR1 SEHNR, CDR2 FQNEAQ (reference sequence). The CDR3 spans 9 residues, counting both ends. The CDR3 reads CASSPDEGI.

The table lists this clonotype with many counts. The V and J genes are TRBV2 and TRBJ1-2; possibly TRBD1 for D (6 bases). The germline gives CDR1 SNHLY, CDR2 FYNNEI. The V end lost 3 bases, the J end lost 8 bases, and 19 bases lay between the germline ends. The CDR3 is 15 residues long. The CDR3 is CASSDAGAFLVGYTF. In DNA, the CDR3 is TGTGCCAGCAGTGACGCGGGGGCCTTCCTGGTAGGCTACACCTTC. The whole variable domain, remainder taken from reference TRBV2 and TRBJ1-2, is EPEVTQTPSHQVTQMGQEVILRCVPISNHLYFYWYRQILGQKVEFLVSFYNNEISEKSEIFDDQFSVERPDGSNFTLKIRSTKLEDSAMYFCASSDAGAFLVGYTFGSGTRLTVV.